There are many counts of the clone carrying this T cell receptor (beta chain). Its antigen remains unidentified. The data derive from a study of regulatory T cells in long-lasting Graves disease. General study results and limits: TCR diversity in persistent Graves' patients was below that of newly diagnosed ones. Persistent disease samples used TRBV28, TRBJ1-2 and TRBJ2-5 preferentially. The persistent group shared roughly 2,700 public clonotypes, more than the roughly 970 shared by new patients.

Time point: persistent/refractory GD, antithyroid drugs over 5 years with positive TRAb. The authors made the TCR library using RNA they extracted from PBMCs. V shed 1 base and J shed 5 bases, with 5 bases lying between them. Germline V gene sequence: CDR1 LNHDA, CDR2 SQIVND (reference sequence). The CDR3 is 12 amino acids. Arm-PCR of CDR3 regions and iRepertoire HTBI primers were used to build TCR beta libraries. Via MiXCR, TCRdb re-called the multiplex PCR reads, giving one row per CDR3 protein. The table shows approximately 380,000 distinct CDR3 sequences, with less than 25% occurring only once. The sequence came from a female donor with Graves disease. This chain connects TRBV19 to TRBJ2-5; D gene unclear. This sample comprised peripheral blood mononuclear cells (PBMCs), obtained when the disease was refractory, from a patient treated with antithyroid drugs. CDR3 residues: CASSIAGETQYF. In nucleotides, the CDR3 is TGTGCCAGTAGTATAGCCGGGGAGACCCAGTACTTC.